Following are 19 T cell receptor beta chains from one sample sequenced in a study of glioma-infiltrating T cells. Using RNA template, CDR3s of TCR alpha and beta were amplified with iRepertoire arm-PCR. TCRdb used MiXCR to reprocess the multiplex PCR reads, holding one entry per CDR3 protein. The table shows under 20,000 distinct CDR3 sequences, with about 62% occurring only once. The sample comprised glioma tissue, nonneoplastic brain tissue, or PBMCs (not recorded which). The receptors were gathered from a human donor with low-grade glioma or glioblastoma, undergoing nonglioma brain surgery, or in good health (not recorded which).

Remarks on this clonotype: At one boundary the junction diverges from the germline segment, which might be a read error. For the CDR3, the DNA is TGTGCCAGCAGTTACCGGGGAGGAGTAGGAAACATTCGGTACTTC. Its protein product is CASSYRGGVGNIRYF. This sequence joins TRBV6-5 and TRBJ2-4, with a tentative D call TRBD2 (6 bases). Germline assignment: CDR1 MNHEY and CDR2 SVGAGI. The length of the CDR3 is 15 residues.

This clonotype has just one count. The rearrangement uses TRBV20-1 and TRBJ2-1; TRBD2 matches at 12 bases. The CDR3 loop spans 18 amino acids. V shed 2 bases and J 0 bases; nucleotides not matched to a gene: 8. CDR1 and CDR2 from the germline V gene are DFQATT and SNEGSKA (reference sequence). The CDR3 reads CSARKLAGGQSSYNEQFF. CDR3 nucleotide sequence: TGCAGTGCTAGAAAACTAGCGGGGGGCCAAAGCTCCTACAATGAGCAGTTCTTC.

The chain combines TRBV29-1 with TRBJ2-3; 7 bases fit TRBD2. The CDR3 covers 13 residues. CDR1 is SQVTM and CDR2 is ANQGSEA in the germline V gene. Unmatched junction bases numbered 7, after V lost 8 bases and J lost 2 bases. This chain's CDR3 is CSLRLAATDTQYF. The DNA of the CDR3 is TGCAGCCTAAGGCTAGCGGCCACAGATACGCAGTATTTT.

The gene calls are TRBV5-4 and TRBJ2-1; TRBD1 is a possible D gene (6 bases). The CDR3 runs 12 residues. The V gene lost 4 bases and the J gene lost 9 bases, with 11 bases spanning the gap. In germline, CDR1 is SGHNT, CDR2 YYREEE (reference sequence). CDR3 region: CASSLLTGEQFF. The CDR3 nucleotides are TGTGCCAGCAGCCTTCTGACAGGTGAGCAGTTCTTC.

Sample share makes this clonotype medium-sized (0.01 to 0.1%). This sequence joins TRBV27 and TRBJ1-1; 8 nucleotides line up with TRBD1. CDR1 and CDR2 from the germline V gene are MNHEY and SMNVEV (reference sequence). After removal of 5 bases from V and 0 bases from J, the junction contained 8 bases not matched to a gene. CDR3 length equals 16 residues. The CDR3 DNA is TGTGCCAGCAGTCCCCTGGCAGGGGGCATGAACACTGAAGCTTTCTTT. Protein product: CASSPLAGGMNTEAFF.

The chain is built from TRBV6-2 or TRBV6-3 and TRBJ2-6; D is uncertain. From germline, CDR1 is MNHEY and CDR2 SVGEGT. The length of the CDR3 is 14 residues. V lost 4 bases to trimming and J lost 1 base, with 5 bases between them. CDR3 in DNA: TGTGCCAGCAGTTTACAGTCTGGGGCCAACGTCCTGACTTTC. Translating it yields CASSLQSGANVLTF.

A remark on this clonotype: This may be a read error, as it is one base from a much larger clone. The CDR3 sequence: CASSPTPLKGVDDEQFF. CDR3 in DNA: TGCGCCAGCAGCCCAACCCCTCTGAAGGGGGTGGACGATGAGCAGTTCTTC. The V gene is TRBV4-3, the J gene TRBJ2-1, with D possibly TRBD1 on 6 matching bases. V was clipped by 4 bases and J by 8 bases, with 24 bases between them. This CDR3 has 17 residues. Germline-derived CDR1 and CDR2 are LGHNA and YSLEER.

This clonotype is medium-sized (0.01 to 0.1%) in the sample. The rearrangement joins TRBV28 to TRBJ2-4, with a weak D call TRBD1 (6 bases). The ends were cut back, 3 bases at V and 1 base at J, with 13 bases in the middle. CDR1 is MDHEN and CDR2 is SYDVKM in the germline V gene. The CDR3 runs to 16 residues. This CDR3 is CASSFGQRGAKNIQYF. The CDR3 nucleotides are TGTGCCAGCAGTTTCGGCCAGAGGGGGGCCAAAAACATTCAGTACTTC.

The V and J genes are TRBV20-1 and TRBJ2-3; no clear D. Trimming took 6 bases from V and 7 from J, leaving 8 bases between them. Germline V CDR1 and CDR2: DFQATT, SNEGSKA (reference sequence). The CDR3 length is 10 residues. The CDR3 coding sequence is TGCAGTGCGGCCGTGTATACGCAGTATTTT. The encoded protein is CSAAVYTQYF.

The rearrangement joins TRBV6-5 to TRBJ2-3, with TRBD1 matching over 8 bases. Germline CDR1 and CDR2: MNHEY and SVGAGI. After removal of 5 bases from V and 2 bases from J, the junction contained 9 bases not matched to a gene. CDR3 length equals 16 residues. The CDR3 loop reads CASSLHPGQDTDTQYF. The CDR3 nucleotides are TGTGCCAGCAGTCTCCATCCGGGACAGGACACAGATACGCAGTATTTT.

Turning to this clonotype: This may be a read error: a much more frequent sequence differs by one nucleotide. V gene TRBV9 combines with J gene TRBJ2-7; D is unresolved. Germline V gene sequence: CDR1 SGDLS, CDR2 YYNGEE. The V end was cut by 4 bases, the J end by 2 bases, with 7 bases between. The CDR3 is made up of 12 amino acids. DNA for the CDR3: TGTGCCAGCAGCTACACACCCTACGAGCAGTACTTC. Translating it yields CASSYTPYEQYF.

Only a few counts were recorded for this clonotype. The gene calls are TRBV6-1 and TRBJ2-5; TRBD1 matches 7 bases. V was clipped by 5 bases and J by 5 bases; unmatched bases: 5. The germline gives CDR1 MNHNS, CDR2 SASEGT. The CDR3 is 13 residues long. The CDR3 DNA reads TGTGCCAGCAGTACCAGGGGGTGGGAGACCCAGTACTTC. Protein sequence: CASSTRGWETQYF.

The chain uses TRBV20-1 and TRBJ1-1, with 7 bases fitting TRBD1. The CDR3 covers 14 residues. Germline V gene sequence: CDR1 DFQATT, CDR2 SNEGSKA (reference sequence). J gave up 6 bases and V 1 base, and 8 bases lay outside the gene matches. CDR3: CSARVGTAFPEAFF. The DNA for the CDR3 is TGCAGTGCTAGAGTTGGGACAGCCTTCCCTGAAGCTTTCTTT.

The gene calls are TRBV6-1 and TRBJ1-5; D is ambiguous. The CDR3 extends over 14 amino acids. Trimming took 4 bases from V and 0 from J, leaving 7 bases between them. Germline-derived CDR1 and CDR2 are MNHNS and SASEGT. The CDR3 loop is CASSAGYSNQPQHF. CDR3 DNA: TGTGCCAGCAGTGCCGGGTATAGCAATCAGCCCCAGCATTTT.

This clonotype was found a few times. The J gene is TRBJ2-1, the V gene TRBV27; 7 bases map to TRBD2. The CDR3 is 15 residues long. CDR1 is MNHEY, CDR2 SMNVEV, per germline (reference sequence). The V and J ends lost 8 bases and 2 bases, in that order; junction bases with no gene match: 9. The CDR3 protein is CASGREESPYNEQFF. The CDR3 DNA is TGTGCCAGCGGACGGGAGGAAAGTCCCTACAATGAGCAGTTCTTC.

The CDR3 sequence: CASSRSGQSLGPQHF. CDR3 nucleotides: TGTGCCAGCAGTCGCTCCGGACAGTCCCTGGGGCCCCAGCATTTT. This chain connects TRBV27 to TRBJ1-5, with D tentatively TRBD1 (6 bases). The CDR3 is made up of 15 amino acids. CDR1 is MNHEY, CDR2 SMNVEV, per germline (reference sequence). V gave up 5 bases and J gave up 9 bases, with 20 bases separating them.

This rearrangement joins TRBV6-2 or TRBV6-3 to TRBJ1-1; 8 nucleotides align to TRBD1. The CDR3 runs 16 residues. CDR1 MNHEY and CDR2 SVGEGT come from the germline V gene. Unmatched junction bases numbered 14, after V lost 7 bases and J lost 4 bases. The chain's CDR3 is CASNPWPGQGTTEAFF. CDR3 nucleotide sequence: TGTGCCAGCAACCCTTGGCCCGGACAGGGAACCACTGAAGCTTTCTTT.

The genes are TRBV27 and TRBJ2-5; TRBD2 is a possible D gene (5 bases). V was cut by 3 bases and J by 2 bases, with 7 bases left in between. Germline CDR1 reads MNHEY; CDR2 reads SMNVEV (reference sequence). The CDR3 spans 13 residues. DNA of the CDR3: TGTGCCAGCAGTTTCGGGATTCAAGAGACCCAGTACTTC. It yields the protein CASSFGIQETQYF.

This sequence joins TRBV6-5 and TRBJ1-5; D possibly corresponds to TRBD1 (6 bases). Germline CDR1 reads MNHEY; CDR2 reads SVGAGI. The CDR3 length is 15 residues. Trimming cost V 5 bases and J 0 bases, with 11 bases left between them. The CDR3 protein is CASSPGAHSNQPQHF. The CDR3, as DNA: TGTGCCAGCAGTCCAGGGGCTCATAGCAATCAGCCCCAGCATTTT.